Described below is a single T cell receptor beta chain sequence and its context. Its antigen is as yet unknown. This sample was taken from a study of cytomegalovirus exposure and HLA in healthy donors. General study points: A list of 150 or so TCR beta chains associated with cytomegalovirus was given. First-cohort TCR clusters were later found to tend to co-occur in the 90 to 150 validation repertoires. There were some public TCRs occurring in many donors, but most TCR sequences were rare.

Germline CDR1 is SQVTM and CDR2 is ANQGSEA. The CDR3 length is 14 residues. V was trimmed by 5 bases and J by 2 bases, leaving 15 bases between them. An approximately 130-subject validation cohort, separate from the roughly 670-subject first cohort, supplied the donors. Sequenced by immunoSEQ multiplex PCR; TCRdb stores in-frame clones only, minus some. This table has 330,000 or so clones, 70% to 90% appearing once. The sample taken for sequencing was PBMCs. V and J are TRBV29-1 and TRBJ1-1; D is perhaps TRBD1 (6 bases). The receptor was derived from a woman between 18 and 29 years old in good health and CMV-seronegative. CDR3: CSVQGRTFNTEAFF. The CDR3 coding sequence is TGCAGCGTTCAGGGGCGGACCTTCAACACTGAAGCTTTCTTT.